This TCR beta chain was observed in a study of T cells after posttransplantation cyclophosphamide. Study-wide points: Tissue-infiltrating T cells from skin or gut overlapped little with blood T cells. Donor CD8+ memory clones often dominated recipient blood repertoires at later times.

V shed 0 bases, J shed 6 bases, and the junction held 9 bases outside the gene matches. The germline gives CDR1 SGHKS, CDR2 YYEKEE (reference sequence). The length of the CDR3 is 15 residues. There are many counts of this clone. The antigen is not known. The table came from immunoSEQ multiplex PCR; TCRdb's copy has only in-frame clones and leaves some out. Recorded here are about 25,000 clones, none singletons. Sequenced: PBMCs. The chain combines TRBV5-5 with TRBJ2-7; 7 bases are a match to TRBD2. This TCR was sampled from a woman between 50 and 59 years old in good health, CMV-negative, and a related stem cell transplant donor. DNA for the CDR3: TGTGCCAGCAGCTTGGTTAGACCCGGGGGGTTCGAGCAGTACTTC. Translation: CASSLVRPGGFEQYF.